A single sample is the source of the 4 T cell receptor beta chains below, sequenced in a study of cytomegalovirus exposure and HLA in healthy donors. Primers for the PCR totalled 60 Vbeta and 13 Jbeta. TCRdb's table, derived via immunoSEQ multiplex PCR, lists solely in-frame clones and lacks some. Recorded for this sample: about 150,000 clones. Sequencing input: PBMCs. The receptors were sampled from a woman between 45 and 60 years old in good health and CMV-seronegative.

This rearrangement joins TRBV19 to TRBJ2-7; 9 bases are shared with TRBD1. Germline CDR1 reads LNHDA; CDR2 reads SQIVND (reference sequence). V shed 3 bases, J shed 4 bases, and the junction held 4 bases outside the gene matches. The CDR3 covers 14 residues. The CDR3 protein is CASSIAGQGYEQYF. In nucleotides, the CDR3 is TGTGCCAGTAGTATCGCTGGACAGGGGTACGAGCAGTACTTC. The entire variable domain, with the rest obtained from reference TRBV19 and TRBJ2-7, is as follows: DGGITQSPKYLFRKEGQNVTLSCEQNLNHDAMYWYRQDPGQGLRLIYYSQIVNDFQKGDIAEGYSVSREKKESFPLTVTSAQKNPTAFYLCASSIAGQGYEQYFGPGTRLTVT.

This chain joins TRBV11-3 and TRBJ2-1; 7 positions agree with TRBD1. Germline V gene data show CDR1 as SGHNT and CDR2 as YENEEA. The CDR3 loop spans 15 amino acids. The V gene end was trimmed by 5 bases and the J gene end by 0 bases; junction bases not matched to a gene: 4. In DNA, the CDR3 is TGTGCCAGCAGCAGAGACAGGGTCTCCTACAATGAGCAGTTCTTC. This translates into CASSRDRVSYNEQFF.

The chain links TRBV6-6 to TRBJ1-5; unclear D gene. Germline CDR1 reads MNHNY; CDR2 reads SVGAGI (reference sequence). CDR3 size: 15 residues. V lost 3 bases to trimming and J lost 0 bases, with 9 bases between them. CDR3 bases: TGTGCCAGCAGTTATGTGGGAGATAGCAATCAGCCCCAGCATTTT. It translates to CASSYVGDSNQPQHF.

The genes are TRBV5-1 and TRBJ2-5, with TRBD1 matching 7 bases. Germline CDR1 reads SGHRS; CDR2 reads YFSETQ. V shed 0 bases and J 2 bases; nucleotides not matched to a gene: 4. This CDR3 spans 15 amino acids. CDR3 DNA: TGCGCCAGCAGCTTGGGACAGGGTTTACAAGAGACCCAGTACTTC. Encoded protein: CASSLGQGLQETQYF.